Given below is one T cell receptor beta chain in context. Antigen: not known. Germline V gene lookup returns CDR1 LNHNV and CDR2 YYDKDF (reference sequence). Trimming cost V 1 base and J 1 base, with 15 bases left between them. This CDR3 has 17 residues. 60 Vbeta and 13 Jbeta primers were used in PCR. The table came from immunoSEQ multiplex PCR; TCRdb's copy has only in-frame clones and leaves some out. The sample lists about 150,000 clones; roughly 74% were seen once. This entry is derived from a study of cytomegalovirus exposure and HLA in healthy donors. Points from the study as a whole: It was reported that TCR beta sequences correctly inferred the HLA-A and HLA-B alleles for most subjects. According to the study, 180 or so TCR beta chains were cytomegalovirus-associated.

As for the donors, each was a healthy bone marrow donor. This sequence was found in a man younger than 35 in good health and CMV-seronegative. The V gene is TRBV15, the J gene TRBJ2-3; tentative D call: TRBD1 (6 bases). Sequencing was performed on PBMCs. CDR3 amino acids: CATSRAFFPGGTDTQYF. Written as DNA, the CDR3 is TGTGCCACCAGCAGAGCTTTTTTTCCAGGGGGCACAGATACGCAGTATTTT. Supplemented by reference TRBV15 and TRBJ2-3, the full variable domain reads DAMVIQNPRYQVTQFGKPVTLSCSQTLNHNVMYWYQQKSSQAPKLLFHYYDKDFNNEADTPDNFQSRRPNTSFCFLDIRSPGLGDTAMYLCATSRAFFPGGTDTQYFGPGTRLTVL.